The 20 T cell receptor beta chains below all came from one sample that was sequenced in a study of cytomegalovirus exposure and HLA in healthy donors. The PCR contained 60 Vbeta and 13 Jbeta primers. Produced via immunoSEQ multiplex PCR; TCRdb's table is partial and in-frame only. This sample has 85,000 to 100,000 clones, with nearly 80% found just once. Source material: PBMCs. Source of these receptors: a woman aged 40 to 50 in good health and CMV-seropositive.

The genes are TRBV5-1 and TRBJ1-2, with TRBD1 identical over 7 bases. The CDR3 totals 16 residues. Germline V lookup: CDR1 SGHRS, CDR2 YFSETQ. J gave up 5 bases and V 7 bases, and 17 bases lay outside the gene matches. The CDR3 region is CASLPGGTEVGYGYTF. Here the CDR3 DNA reads TGCGCCAGCCTACCCGGCGGGACAGAAGTCGGGTATGGCTACACCTTC.

The rearrangement joins TRBV4-1 to TRBJ1-2, with D uncertain. This CDR3 spans 15 amino acids. V lost 2 bases and J 5 bases, leaving 15 bases between the germline ends. From germline, CDR1 is MGHRA and CDR2 YSYEKL. The CDR3 DNA follows: TGCGCCAGCAGCCAAACGCCCCAGGCCCCTTATGGCTACACCTTC. Its protein is CASSQTPQAPYGYTF.

The chain employs TRBV4-2 and TRBJ2-2, with 10 positions matching TRBD2. The CDR3 totals 17 residues. With 0 bases clipped from V and 8 bases from J, the junction kept 9 bases outside the gene matches. Germline V gene lookup returns CDR1 LGHNA and CDR2 YNFKEQ. The CDR3 sequence is CASSQEGLAGVAGELFF. The CDR3 bases are TGTGCCAGCAGCCAAGAGGGGCTAGCGGGGGTGGCGGGGGAGCTGTTTTTT.

The rearrangement uses TRBV4-1 and TRBJ2-1; TRBD2 aligns across 8 bases. The CDR3 covers 17 residues. The germline V gene has CDR1 MGHRA and CDR2 YSYEKL. J gave up 1 base and V 1 base, and 6 bases lay outside the gene matches. This CDR3 is CASSQARTGGSYNEQFF. The CDR3 nucleotides read TGCGCCAGCAGCCAAGCAAGGACGGGAGGGTCCTACAATGAGCAGTTCTTC.

This CDR3 is CASSLIGQAYGYTF. DNA for the CDR3: TGTGCCAGCAGCTTAATCGGACAGGCATATGGCTACACCTTC. The V gene is TRBV7-9, the J gene TRBJ1-2; 7 nucleotides agree with TRBD1. The germline V gene has CDR1 SEHNR and CDR2 FQNEAQ (reference sequence). The CDR3 runs 14 residues. V was pared by 2 bases and J by 5 bases, with 5 bases of the junction left unmatched.

The chain couples TRBV5-4 to TRBJ2-7; D is undetermined. The CDR3 length is 15 residues. Deletions cut 0 bases from V and 6 bases from J, with 16 bases between. Germline CDR1 is SGHNT and CDR2 is YYREEE (reference sequence). The CDR3 protein is CASSLAPFLGSEQYF. CDR3 coding DNA: TGTGCCAGCAGCTTGGCTCCCTTCCTCGGTAGCGAGCAGTACTTC.

The V and J genes are TRBV30 and TRBJ1-1, with 7 bases that match TRBD1. Germline loops: CDR1 GTSNPN, CDR2 SVGIG (reference sequence). The CDR3 is 15 residues long. The junction had 11 bases not matched to a gene; V was cut back by 3 bases and J by 4 bases. The chain's CDR3 is CAWSLGDRDSTEAFF. CDR3 nucleotide sequence: TGTGCCTGGAGCCTAGGGGACCGGGACAGCACTGAAGCTTTCTTT.

The chain joins TRBV27 to TRBJ2-7; TRBD2 agrees at 7 bases. V dropped 5 bases and J dropped 3; count of bases not matched to a gene: 10. The CDR3 contains 15 residues. The germline V gene has CDR1 MNHEY and CDR2 SMNVEV (reference sequence). This chain's CDR3 is CASSTTGLQIYEQYF. The CDR3 region has the DNA TGTGCCAGCAGTACAACGGGACTACAGATCTACGAGCAGTACTTC.

In its sample, this clone was seen a few times. J is TRBJ2-1 and V is TRBV2; perhaps TRBD2 as D (5 bases). The ends were cut back, 4 bases at V and 10 bases at J, with 5 bases in the middle. Germline-derived CDR1 and CDR2 are SNHLY and FYNNEI. This CDR3 is 10 amino acids long. The CDR3 coding sequence is TGTGCCAGCAGTGGGAGGGAGCAGTTCTTC. This translates into CASSGREQFF.

V usage is TRBV5-6 and J usage is TRBJ1-6, with a weak D call TRBD1 (5 bases). Trimming took off 3 bases at V and 5 bases at J, with 12 bases between the two ends. This CDR3 has 15 amino acids. Germline CDR1 SGHDT, CDR2 YYEEEE. The CDR3 loop reads CASSSDLGDNSPLHF. The CDR3 DNA follows: TGTGCCAGCAGCTCAGACTTAGGGGATAATTCACCCCTCCACTTT.

The rearrangement joins TRBV5-1 to TRBJ2-1; 8 bases map to TRBD1. Germline assignment: CDR1 SGHRS and CDR2 YFSETQ. After removal of 2 bases from V and 7 bases from J, the junction contained 14 bases not matched to a gene. The CDR3 contains 17 residues. CDR3 loop: CASSLGQGRLLGNEQFF. DNA of the CDR3: TGCGCCAGCAGCTTAGGACAGGGACGGCTTTTGGGGAATGAGCAGTTCTTC.

The chain joins TRBV4-1 to TRBJ1-6; 8 nucleotides align to TRBD1. CDR1 and CDR2 from the germline V gene are MGHRA and YSYEKL. Trimming cost V 1 base and J 7 bases; bases outside gene matches: 3. The CDR3 spans 15 residues. The CDR3 bases are TGCGCCAGCAGCCAAGGGGACAGGAGGAATTCACCCCTCCACTTT. Amino acids: CASSQGDRRNSPLHF.

The gene calls are TRBV19 and TRBJ1-2; D may be TRBD1 (6 bases). The CDR3 has 13 amino acids. The germline V gene has CDR1 LNHDA and CDR2 SQIVND (reference sequence). Trimming shortened V by 1 base and J by 4 bases, and 7 bases separated the two germline ends. Here the CDR3 reads CASSIGTAYGYTF. Written as DNA, the CDR3 is TGTGCCAGTAGTATAGGGACAGCCTATGGCTACACCTTC.

J is TRBJ2-3 and V is TRBV6-1; 8 nucleotides line up with TRBD2. CDR1 is MNHNS and CDR2 is SASEGT in the germline V gene. J gave up 6 bases and V 6 bases, and 14 bases lay outside the gene matches. The CDR3 contains 16 residues. This CDR3 is CASSEPRVAGWDTQYF. CDR3 DNA: TGTGCCAGCAGCGAACCACGGGTAGCGGGGTGGGATACGCAGTATTTT.

This sequence joins TRBV19 and TRBJ1-5; 9 nucleotides agree with TRBD1. The germline CDR1 and CDR2 sequences are LNHDA and SQIVND (reference sequence). V lost 4 bases, J lost 4 bases, and 2 bases stayed unmatched. This CDR3 spans 14 amino acids. The CDR3 spells CASSKGTGNQPQHF. CDR3 bases: TGTGCCAGTAGTAAAGGGACAGGGAATCAGCCCCAGCATTTT. The full variable domain, with the rest looked up from reference TRBV19 and TRBJ1-5, is DGGITQSPKYLFRKEGQNVTLSCEQNLNHDAMYWYRQDPGQGLRLIYYSQIVNDFQKGDIAEGYSVSREKKESFPLTVTSAQKNPTAFYLCASSKGTGNQPQHFGDGTRLSIL.

The rearrangement joins TRBV5-5 to TRBJ2-7; TRBD1 aligns across 8 bases. V was clipped by 4 bases and J by 3 bases; unmatched bases: 6. The CDR3 runs to 14 residues. Germline CDR1 SGHKS, CDR2 YYEKEE (reference sequence). CDR3 region: CASSRDRWDYEQYF. Written as DNA, the CDR3 is TGTGCCAGCAGCAGGGACAGGTGGGACTACGAGCAGTACTTC.

DNA for the CDR3: TGTGCCAGCTCATCTCCTGACAGGTCAGGGGCCAACGTCCTGACTTTC. Its protein is CASSSPDRSGANVLTF. The chain links TRBV18 to TRBJ2-6; D possibly corresponds to TRBD1 (6 bases). The ends were cut back, 5 bases at V and 4 bases at J, with 15 bases in the middle. Germline values: CDR1 KGHSH, CDR2 LQKENI. The CDR3 length is 16 residues.

The chain is built from TRBV28 and TRBJ1-5; 8 bases agree with TRBD1. V shed 6 bases and J 6 bases; nucleotides not matched to a gene: 4. Germline CDR1 reads MDHEN; CDR2 reads SYDVKM. This CDR3 region has 13 residues. CDR3 DNA sequence: TGTGCCAGCAGCGGGGACAGGACTCAGCCCCAGCATTTT. It encodes CASSGDRTQPQHF.

This chain joins TRBV7-3 and TRBJ2-1; D not certain. V was cut by 1 base and J by 0 bases, with 7 bases left in between. Germline CDR1 SGHTA, CDR2 FQGTGA. CDR3 size: 15 residues. This chain's CDR3 is CASSLSHSSYNEQFF. CDR3 nucleotide sequence: TGTGCCAGCAGCTTAAGTCACAGCTCCTACAATGAGCAGTTCTTC.

The chain is built from TRBV28 and TRBJ2-2, with a possible D match to TRBD1 (6 bases). The V gene's germline CDR1 is MDHEN and CDR2 SYDVKM. The germline V and J ends were trimmed by 6 bases and 0 bases, with 11 bases remaining between them. The CDR3 has 15 amino acids. The CDR3 region has the DNA TGTGCCAGCAGCGACGGACAGTCGAACACCGGGGAGCTGTTTTTT. It is translated as CASSDGQSNTGELFF.